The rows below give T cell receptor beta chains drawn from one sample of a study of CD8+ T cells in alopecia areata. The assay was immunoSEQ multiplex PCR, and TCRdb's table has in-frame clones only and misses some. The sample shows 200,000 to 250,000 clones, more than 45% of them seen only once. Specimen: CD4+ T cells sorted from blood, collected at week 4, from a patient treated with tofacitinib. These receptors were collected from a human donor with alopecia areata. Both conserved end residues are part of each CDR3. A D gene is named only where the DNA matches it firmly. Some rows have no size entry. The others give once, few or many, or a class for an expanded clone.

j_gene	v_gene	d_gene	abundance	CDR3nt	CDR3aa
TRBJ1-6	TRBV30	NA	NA	TGTGCCTGGACGGGCAGGGCGGTTAATTCACCCCTCCACTTT	CAWTGRAVNSPLHF
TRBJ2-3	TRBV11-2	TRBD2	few	TGTGCCAGCAGCTTCAGGACTAGCGGGGTAGCAGATACGCAGTATTTT	CASSFRTSGVADTQYF
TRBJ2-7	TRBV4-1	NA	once	TGCGCCAGCAGCCAAGGCCCGACAGGATCCTACGAGCAGTACTTC	CASSQGPTGSYEQYF
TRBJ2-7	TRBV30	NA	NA	TGTGCCTGGAGAACCGGCAACTACGAGCAGTACTTC	CAWRTGNYEQYF
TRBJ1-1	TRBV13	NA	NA	TGTGCCAGCAGCCAGGGCACTGAAGCTTTCTTT	CASSQGTEAFF
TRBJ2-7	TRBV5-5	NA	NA	TGTGCCAGCAGACTACAGGGGAGGCACGAGCAGTACTTC	CASRLQGRHEQYF
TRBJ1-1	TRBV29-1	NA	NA	TGCAGCTCCTCATGGACAGACACTGAAGCTTTCTTT	CSSSWTDTEAFF
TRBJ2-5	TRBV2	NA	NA	TGTGCCAGCAAGCGGACACTTGGGGAGACCCAGTACTTC	CASKRTLGETQYF
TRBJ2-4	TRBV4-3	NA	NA	TGCGCCAGCAGCCAAGATGCGCTAGCCAAAAACATTCAGTACTTC	CASSQDALAKNIQYF
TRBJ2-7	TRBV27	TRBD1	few	TGTGCCAGCAGTGTACAGGGGATTAACGAGCAGTACTTC	CASSVQGINEQYF
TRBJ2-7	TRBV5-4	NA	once	TGTGCCCCACAGGCCTACGAGCAGTACTTC	CAPQAYEQYF
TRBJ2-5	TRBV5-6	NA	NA	TGTGCCAGCATCTTCGAAGAGACCCAGTACTTC	CASIFEETQYF
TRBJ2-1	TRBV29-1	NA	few	TGCAGCGTTGAAGACCTAGGCGGAGGGAATGAGCAGTTCTTC	CSVEDLGGGNEQFF
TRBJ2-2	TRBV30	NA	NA	TGTGCCTGGAGCGGCAGGGTCGCCGGGGAGCTGTTTTTT	CAWSGRVAGELFF
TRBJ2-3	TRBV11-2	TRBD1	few	TGTGCCAGCAGCCCGACACAGGGGGATATAGATACGCAGTATTTT	CASSPTQGDIDTQYF
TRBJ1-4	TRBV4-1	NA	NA	TGCGCCAGCAGCCGAACCGACGGCTTAACTAATGAAAAACTGTTTTTT	CASSRTDGLTNEKLFF
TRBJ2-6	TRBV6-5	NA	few	TGTGCCAGCAGTGATAGGGACCCTAGTGTCCTGACTTTC	CASSDRDPSVLTF
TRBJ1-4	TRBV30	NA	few	TGTGCCTGGAGTGTGGCAGGCGCTCAACTGTTTTTT	CAWSVAGAQLFF
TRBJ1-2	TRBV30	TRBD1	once	TGTGCCTGGTTCGGGACAGGAAATGGCTACACCTTC	CAWFGTGNGYTF
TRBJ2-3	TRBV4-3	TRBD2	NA	TGCGCCAGCAGCCAAGAGGGCGCTAGCGGGGATGGTACGCAGTATTTT	CASSQEGASGDGTQYF
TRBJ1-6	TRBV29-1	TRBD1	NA	TGCAGCGTGGGACAGTCCAATAATTCACCCCTCCACTTT	CSVGQSNNSPLHF
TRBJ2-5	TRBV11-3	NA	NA	TGTGCCAGCAGTTCGAAGGAGACCCAGTACTTC	CASSSKETQYF
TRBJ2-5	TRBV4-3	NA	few	TGCGCCAGCAGCCAAGATAAAGGCCTGTACCAAGAGACCCAGTACTTC	CASSQDKGLYQETQYF
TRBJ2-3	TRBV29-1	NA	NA	TGCAGCGTTGAAAATACAGCAGATACGCAGTATTTT	CSVENTADTQYF
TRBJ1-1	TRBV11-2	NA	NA	TGTGCCAGCAGCTTAGTTGCGGAGATTGAAGCTTTCTTT	CASSLVAEIEAFF
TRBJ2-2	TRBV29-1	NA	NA	TGCAGCGTGCAAAGGACAGTCGAGTCCGGGGAGCTGTTTTTT	CSVQRTVESGELFF
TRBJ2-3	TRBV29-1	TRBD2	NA	TGCAGCGTTGGGGCGACTAGCGGGGGCCCAGATACGCAGTATTTT	CSVGATSGGPDTQYF
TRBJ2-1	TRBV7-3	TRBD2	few	TGTGCCAGCAGCTCTGAGCGGGACTCCTACAATGAGCAGTTCTTC	CASSSERDSYNEQFF
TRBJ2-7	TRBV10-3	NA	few	TGTGCCATCACAGGACAGCTCTCCTACGAGCAGTACTTC	CAITGQLSYEQYF
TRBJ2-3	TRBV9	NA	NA	TGTGCCAGCAGCGTAGAGGGTTTCACAGATACGCAGTATTTT	CASSVEGFTDTQYF
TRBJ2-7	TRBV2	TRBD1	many	TGTGCCAGCAGTAGGGACAGGGTGGAGGAGCAGTACTTC	CASSRDRVEEQYF
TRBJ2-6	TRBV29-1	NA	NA	TGCAGCGTCAGCGGTAACTCTGGGGCCAACGTCCTGACTTTC	CSVSGNSGANVLTF
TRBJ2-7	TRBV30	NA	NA	TGTGCCTGGAGTGCCGGGGATGAGGACTACGAGCAGTACTTC	CAWSAGDEDYEQYF
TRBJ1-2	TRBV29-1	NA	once	TGCAGCGTTGAAGTGGCCGGGAGACAGCGATCCGGCTACACCTTC	CSVEVAGRQRSGYTF
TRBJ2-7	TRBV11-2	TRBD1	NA	TGTGCCAGCAGCCCCGACAGGGTAGACGAGCAGTACTTC	CASSPDRVDEQYF
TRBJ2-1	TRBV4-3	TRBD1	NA	TGCGCCAGCAGCCTGGGACAGGGTCCATCCAATGAGCAGTTCTTC	CASSLGQGPSNEQFF
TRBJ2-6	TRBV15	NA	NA	TGTGCCACCAGCCCCACATTCGGCTCTGGGGCCAACGTCCTGACTTTC	CATSPTFGSGANVLTF
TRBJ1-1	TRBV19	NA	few	TGTGCCAGTAGTATGTCGGAGAACACTGAAGCTTTCTTT	CASSMSENTEAFF